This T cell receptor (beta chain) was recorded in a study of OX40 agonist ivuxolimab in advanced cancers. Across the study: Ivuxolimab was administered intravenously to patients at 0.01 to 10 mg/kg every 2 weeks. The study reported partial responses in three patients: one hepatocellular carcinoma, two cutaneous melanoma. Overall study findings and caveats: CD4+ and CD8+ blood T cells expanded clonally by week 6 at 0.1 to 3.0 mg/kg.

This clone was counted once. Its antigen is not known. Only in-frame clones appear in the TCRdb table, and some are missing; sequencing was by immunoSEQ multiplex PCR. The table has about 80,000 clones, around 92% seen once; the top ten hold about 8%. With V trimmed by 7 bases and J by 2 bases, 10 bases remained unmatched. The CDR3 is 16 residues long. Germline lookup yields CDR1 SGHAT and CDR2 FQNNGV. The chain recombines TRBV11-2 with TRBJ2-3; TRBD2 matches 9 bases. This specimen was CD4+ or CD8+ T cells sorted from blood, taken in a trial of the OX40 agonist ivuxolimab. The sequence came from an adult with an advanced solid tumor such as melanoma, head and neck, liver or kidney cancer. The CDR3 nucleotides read TGTGCCAGCAACCAGCTAGCGGGGACAGCCACAGATACGCAGTATTTT. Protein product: CASNQLAGTATDTQYF.